This entry lists 6 T cell receptor beta chains sequenced from one sample in a study of blood T cell repertoires in COVID-19. The table came from immunoSEQ multiplex PCR; TCRdb's copy has only in-frame clones and leaves some out. Here the sample spans roughly 250,000 clones, roughly 84% being singletons. Sample: peripheral blood. These receptors originate from a woman between 40 and 55 years old with active or convalescent COVID-19.

This clone was seen only a few times. The chain uses TRBV7-6 and TRBJ2-3, with 8 bases lining up with TRBD2. The germline V gene encodes CDR1 SGHVS and CDR2 FNYEAQ. The CDR3 is made up of 17 amino acids. Trimming took 5 bases from V and 4 from J; bases not matched to a gene: 14. CDR3 coding DNA: TGTGCCAGCAGCCACAGGCCTTCTAGCGGGTGGGCAGATACGCAGTATTTT. Encoded protein: CASSHRPSSGWADTQYF.

The V call is TRBV30, the J call TRBJ2-2, with 13 bases fitting TRBD2. The CDR3 sequence is 17 residues long. In germline, CDR1 is GTSNPN, CDR2 SVGIG (reference sequence). J gave up 0 bases and V 3 bases, and 4 bases lay outside the gene matches. The CDR3 DNA is TGTGCCTGGAGCCGAACTAGCGGGGGGGCGAACACCGGGGAGCTGTTTTTT. Its protein product is CAWSRTSGGANTGELFF.

V usage is TRBV28 and J usage is TRBJ1-5; 9 nucleotides agree with TRBD1. From germline, CDR1 is MDHEN and CDR2 SYDVKM. V trimming: 8 bases; J trimming: 1 base; junction bases outside the gene matches: 12. This CDR3 has 17 residues. The CDR3 here is CASGKDRGVGSNQPQHF. The CDR3 nucleotides are TGTGCCAGCGGCAAGGACAGGGGCGTTGGCAGCAATCAGCCCCAGCATTTT.

This rearrangement joins TRBV13 to TRBJ2-5; TRBD1 is a possible D gene (5 bases). The germline gives CDR1 PRHDT, CDR2 FYEKMQ (reference sequence). Trimming took off 0 bases at V and 2 bases at J, with 13 bases between the two ends. The CDR3 is made up of 16 amino acids. The DNA of the CDR3 is TGTGCCAGCAGCTTAGGGGGGCATGCTAGACAAGAGACCCAGTACTTC. Translating gives CASSLGGHARQETQYF.

The chain has TRBV5-1 and TRBJ1-2; D is perhaps TRBD1 (6 bases). The CDR3 is made up of 13 amino acids. Trimming shortened V by 2 bases and J by 6 bases, and 11 bases separated the two germline ends. Germline V gene sequence: CDR1 SGHRS, CDR2 YFSETQ. CDR3 in amino acids: CASSLTTGNGYTF. DNA for the CDR3: TGCGCCAGCAGCTTAACAACAGGGAATGGCTACACCTTC.

This sequence joins TRBV5-1 and TRBJ2-3; 9 bases are shared with TRBD1. Germline V gene lookup returns CDR1 SGHRS and CDR2 YFSETQ. This CDR3 spans 16 amino acids. J lost 3 bases, V lost 4 bases, and 9 bases had no gene match. CDR3 residues: CASSAEGDRATDTQYF. The CDR3, as DNA: TGCGCCAGCAGCGCGGAGGGGGACAGGGCAACAGATACGCAGTATTTT.